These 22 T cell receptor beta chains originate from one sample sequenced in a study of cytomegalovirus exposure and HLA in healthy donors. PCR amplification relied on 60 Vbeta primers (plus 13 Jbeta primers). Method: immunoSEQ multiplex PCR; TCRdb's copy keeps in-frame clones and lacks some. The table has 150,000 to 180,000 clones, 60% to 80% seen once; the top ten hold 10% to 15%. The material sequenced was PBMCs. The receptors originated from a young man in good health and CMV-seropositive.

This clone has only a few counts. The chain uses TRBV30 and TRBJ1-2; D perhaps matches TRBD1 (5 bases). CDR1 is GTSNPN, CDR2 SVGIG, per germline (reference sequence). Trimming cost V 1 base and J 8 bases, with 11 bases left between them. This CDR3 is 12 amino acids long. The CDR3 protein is CAWSGGVGGYTF. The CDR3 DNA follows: TGTGCCTGGAGTGGGGGGGTCGGCGGCTACACCTTC.

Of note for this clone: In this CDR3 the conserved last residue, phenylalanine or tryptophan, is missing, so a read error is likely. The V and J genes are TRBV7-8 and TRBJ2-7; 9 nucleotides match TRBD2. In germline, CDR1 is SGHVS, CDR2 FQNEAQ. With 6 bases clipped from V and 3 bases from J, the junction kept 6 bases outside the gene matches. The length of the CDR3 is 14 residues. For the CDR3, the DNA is TGTGCCAGCAGTAAGACTAGCGGAAACTACGAGCAGTACCTC. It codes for CASSKTSGNYEQYL.

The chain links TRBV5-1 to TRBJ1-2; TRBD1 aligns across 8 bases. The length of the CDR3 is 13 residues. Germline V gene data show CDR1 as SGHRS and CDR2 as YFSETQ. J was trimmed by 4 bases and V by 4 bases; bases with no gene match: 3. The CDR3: CASSGGQGYGYTF. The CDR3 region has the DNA TGCGCCAGCAGCGGAGGACAGGGCTATGGCTACACCTTC.

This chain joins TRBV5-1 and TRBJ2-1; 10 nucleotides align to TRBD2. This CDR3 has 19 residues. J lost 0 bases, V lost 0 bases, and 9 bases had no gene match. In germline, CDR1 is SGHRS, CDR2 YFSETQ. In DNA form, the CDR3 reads TGCGCCAGCAGCTTGGCCCCCTCGGCTAGCGGGAGCTCCTACAATGAGCAGTTCTTC. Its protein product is CASSLAPSASGSSYNEQFF.

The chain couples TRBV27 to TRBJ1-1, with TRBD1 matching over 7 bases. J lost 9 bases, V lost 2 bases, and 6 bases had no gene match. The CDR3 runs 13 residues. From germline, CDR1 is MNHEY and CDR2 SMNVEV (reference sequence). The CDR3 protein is CASSLGPQGKAFF. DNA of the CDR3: TGTGCCAGCAGTTTAGGACCACAGGGGAAAGCTTTCTTT.

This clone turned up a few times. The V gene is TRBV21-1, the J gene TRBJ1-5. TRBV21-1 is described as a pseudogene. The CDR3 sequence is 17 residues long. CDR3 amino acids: CASSKGRISDSNQPQHF. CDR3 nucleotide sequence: TGTGCCAGCAGCAAAGGGCGGATTTCGGATAGCAATCAGCCCCAGCATTTT.

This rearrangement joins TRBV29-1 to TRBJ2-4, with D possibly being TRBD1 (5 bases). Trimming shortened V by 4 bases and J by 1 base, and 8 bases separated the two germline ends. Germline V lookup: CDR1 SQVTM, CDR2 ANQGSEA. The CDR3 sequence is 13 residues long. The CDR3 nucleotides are TGCAGCGTTGTGGGGCCGGCCAAAAACATTCAGTACTTC. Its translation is CSVVGPAKNIQYF.

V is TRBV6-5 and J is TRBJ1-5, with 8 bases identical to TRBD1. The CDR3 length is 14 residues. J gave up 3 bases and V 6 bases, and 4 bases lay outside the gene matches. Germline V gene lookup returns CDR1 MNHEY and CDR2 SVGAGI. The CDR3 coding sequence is TGTGCCAGCAGGCGGACAGGGTTCAATCAGCCCCAGCATTTT. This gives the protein CASRRTGFNQPQHF.

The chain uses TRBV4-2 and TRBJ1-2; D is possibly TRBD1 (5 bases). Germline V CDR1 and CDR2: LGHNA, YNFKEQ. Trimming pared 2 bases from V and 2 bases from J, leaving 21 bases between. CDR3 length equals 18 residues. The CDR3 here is CASSQSPTTRGSNYGYTF. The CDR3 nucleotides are TGTGCCAGCAGCCAAAGCCCAACGACAAGGGGTTCAAACTATGGCTACACCTTC.

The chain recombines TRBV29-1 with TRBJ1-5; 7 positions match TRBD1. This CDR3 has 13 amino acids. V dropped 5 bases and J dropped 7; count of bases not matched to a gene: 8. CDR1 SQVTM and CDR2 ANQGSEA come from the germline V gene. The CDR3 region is CSVFQGEGQPQHF. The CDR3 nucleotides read TGCAGCGTTTTTCAGGGGGAAGGGCAGCCCCAGCATTTT.

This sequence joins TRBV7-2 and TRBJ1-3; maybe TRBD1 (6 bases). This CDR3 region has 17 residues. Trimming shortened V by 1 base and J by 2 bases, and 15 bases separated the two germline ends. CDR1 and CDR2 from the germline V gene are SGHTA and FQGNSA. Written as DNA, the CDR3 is TGTGCCAGCAGCTTAGAGGGGGGGGGAAGGGCTGGAAACACCATATATTTT. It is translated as CASSLEGGGRAGNTIYF.

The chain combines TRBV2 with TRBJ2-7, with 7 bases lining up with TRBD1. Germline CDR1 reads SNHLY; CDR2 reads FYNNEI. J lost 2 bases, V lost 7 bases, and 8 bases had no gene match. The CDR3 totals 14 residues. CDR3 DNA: TGTGCCAGCATAATGGAGACAGGGACCTACGAGCAGTACTTC. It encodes CASIMETGTYEQYF.

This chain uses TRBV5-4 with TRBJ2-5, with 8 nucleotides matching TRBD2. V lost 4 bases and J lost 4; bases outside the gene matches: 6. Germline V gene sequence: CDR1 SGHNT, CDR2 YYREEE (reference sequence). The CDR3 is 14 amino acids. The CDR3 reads CASSPSGGRETQYF. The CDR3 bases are TGTGCCAGCAGCCCCTCGGGGGGGCGAGAGACCCAGTACTTC.

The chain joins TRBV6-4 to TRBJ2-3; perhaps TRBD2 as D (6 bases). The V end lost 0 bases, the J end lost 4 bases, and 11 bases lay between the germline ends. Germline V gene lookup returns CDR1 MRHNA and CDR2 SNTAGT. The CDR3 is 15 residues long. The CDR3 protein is CASSDSAGSADTQYF. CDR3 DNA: TGTGCCAGCAGTGACTCTGCGGGATCCGCAGATACGCAGTATTTT.

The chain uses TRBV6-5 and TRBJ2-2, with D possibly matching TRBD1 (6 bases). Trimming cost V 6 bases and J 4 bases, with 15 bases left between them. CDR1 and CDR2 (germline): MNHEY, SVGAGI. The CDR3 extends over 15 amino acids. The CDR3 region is CASSRTGLRTGELFF. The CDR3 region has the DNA TGTGCCAGCAGCCGTACAGGGCTCCGCACCGGGGAGCTGTTTTTT.

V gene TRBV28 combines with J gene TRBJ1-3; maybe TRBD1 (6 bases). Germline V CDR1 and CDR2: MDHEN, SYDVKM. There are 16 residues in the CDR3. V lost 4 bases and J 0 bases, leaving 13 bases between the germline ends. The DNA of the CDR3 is TGTGCCAGCAGTTCATTAGAGGGGGTCTCTGGAAACACCATATATTTT. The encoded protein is CASSSLEGVSGNTIYF.

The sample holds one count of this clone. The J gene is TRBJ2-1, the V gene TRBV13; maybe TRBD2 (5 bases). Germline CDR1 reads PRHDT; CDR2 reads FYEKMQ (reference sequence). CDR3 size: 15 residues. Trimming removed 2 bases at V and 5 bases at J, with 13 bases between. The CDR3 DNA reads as TGTGCCAGCAGCTTATTGGGGAGTGGTCACAATGAGCAGTTCTTC. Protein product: CASSLLGSGHNEQFF.

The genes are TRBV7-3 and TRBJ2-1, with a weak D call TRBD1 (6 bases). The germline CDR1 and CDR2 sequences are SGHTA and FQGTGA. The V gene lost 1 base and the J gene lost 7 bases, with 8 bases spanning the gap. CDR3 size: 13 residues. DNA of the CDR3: TGTGCCAGCAGCTTAAGGGGGACAAATGAGCAGTTCTTC. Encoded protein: CASSLRGTNEQFF.

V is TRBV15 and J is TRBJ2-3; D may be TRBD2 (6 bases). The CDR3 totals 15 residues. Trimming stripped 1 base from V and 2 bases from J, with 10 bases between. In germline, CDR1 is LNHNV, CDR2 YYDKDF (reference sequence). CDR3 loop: CATSRAGGVTDTQYF. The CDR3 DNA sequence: TGTGCCACCAGCAGAGCGGGCGGGGTCACAGATACGCAGTATTTT.

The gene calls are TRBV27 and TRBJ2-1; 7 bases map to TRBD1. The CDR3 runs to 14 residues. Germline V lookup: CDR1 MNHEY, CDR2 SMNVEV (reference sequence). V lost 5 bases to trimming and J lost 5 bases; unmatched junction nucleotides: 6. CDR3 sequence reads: CASSHGQVDNEQFF. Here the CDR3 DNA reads TGTGCCAGCAGTCACGGACAGGTTGACAATGAGCAGTTCTTC.

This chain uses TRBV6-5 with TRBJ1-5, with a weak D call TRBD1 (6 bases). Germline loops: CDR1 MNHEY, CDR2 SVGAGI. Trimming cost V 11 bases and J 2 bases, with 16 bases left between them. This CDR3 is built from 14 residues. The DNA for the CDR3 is TGTGCCGGGTTGACAGGAAAGGGCAATCAGCCCCAGCATTTT. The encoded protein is CAGLTGKGNQPQHF.

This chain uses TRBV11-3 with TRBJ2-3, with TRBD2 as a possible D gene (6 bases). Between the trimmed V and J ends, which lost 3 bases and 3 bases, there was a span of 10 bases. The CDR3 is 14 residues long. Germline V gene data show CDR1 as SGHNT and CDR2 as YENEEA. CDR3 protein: CASSFGGDTDTQYF. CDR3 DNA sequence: TGTGCCAGCAGCTTCGGAGGGGATACAGATACGCAGTATTTT.